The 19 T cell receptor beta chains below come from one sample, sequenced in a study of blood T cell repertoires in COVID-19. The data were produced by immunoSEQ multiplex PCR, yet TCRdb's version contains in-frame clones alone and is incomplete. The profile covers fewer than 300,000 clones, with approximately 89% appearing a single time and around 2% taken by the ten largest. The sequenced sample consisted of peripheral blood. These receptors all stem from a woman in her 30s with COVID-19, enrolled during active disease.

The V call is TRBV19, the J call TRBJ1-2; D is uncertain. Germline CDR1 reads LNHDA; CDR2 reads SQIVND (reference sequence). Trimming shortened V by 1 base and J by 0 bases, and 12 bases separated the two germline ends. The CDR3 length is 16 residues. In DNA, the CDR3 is TGTGCCAGTAGTATAGCGAGTCGAGGCACTAACTATGGCTACACCTTC. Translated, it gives CASSIASRGTNYGYTF.

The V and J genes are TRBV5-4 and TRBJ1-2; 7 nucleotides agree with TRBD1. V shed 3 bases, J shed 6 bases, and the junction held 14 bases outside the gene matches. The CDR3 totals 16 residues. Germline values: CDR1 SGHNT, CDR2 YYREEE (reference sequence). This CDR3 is CASSYPHGQERDGYTF. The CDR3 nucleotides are TGTGCCAGCAGCTACCCTCACGGACAGGAACGGGATGGCTACACCTTC. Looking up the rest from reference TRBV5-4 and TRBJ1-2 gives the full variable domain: ETGVTQSPTHLIKTRGQQVTLRCSSQSGHNTVSWYQQALGQGPQFIFQYYREEENGRGNFPPRFSGLQFPNYSSELNVNALELDDSALYLCASSYPHGQERDGYTFGSGTRLTVV.

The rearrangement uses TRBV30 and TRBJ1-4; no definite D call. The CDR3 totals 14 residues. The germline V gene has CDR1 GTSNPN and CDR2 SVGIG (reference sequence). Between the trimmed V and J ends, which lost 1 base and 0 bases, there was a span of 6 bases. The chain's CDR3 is CAWSAGTTNEKLFF. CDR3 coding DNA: TGTGCCTGGAGTGCAGGCACAACTAATGAAAAACTGTTTTTT.

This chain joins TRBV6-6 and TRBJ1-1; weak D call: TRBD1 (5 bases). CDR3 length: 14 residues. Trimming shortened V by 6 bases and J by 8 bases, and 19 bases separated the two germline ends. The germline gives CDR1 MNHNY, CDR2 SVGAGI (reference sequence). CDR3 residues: CASRQLQAPREAFF. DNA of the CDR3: TGTGCCAGCAGGCAATTACAGGCTCCCAGAGAAGCTTTCTTT.

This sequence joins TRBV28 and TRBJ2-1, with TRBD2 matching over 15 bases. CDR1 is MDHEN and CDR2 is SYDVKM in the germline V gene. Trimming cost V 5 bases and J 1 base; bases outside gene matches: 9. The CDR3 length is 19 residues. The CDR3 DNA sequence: TGTGCCAGCAGTCACCGACGGACTAGCGGGAGGGCATCCTACAATGAGCAGTTCTTC. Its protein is CASSHRRTSGRASYNEQFF.

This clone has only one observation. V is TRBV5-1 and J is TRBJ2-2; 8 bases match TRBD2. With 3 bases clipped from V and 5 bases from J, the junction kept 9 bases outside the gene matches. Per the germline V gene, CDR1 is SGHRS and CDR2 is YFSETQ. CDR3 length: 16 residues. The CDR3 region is CASSSESGRGTGELFF. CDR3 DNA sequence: TGCGCCAGCAGCTCCGAGAGCGGGAGAGGGACCGGGGAGCTGTTTTTT.

The CDR3 DNA is TGTGCCAGCAGTTTATCAGACAGGGTGGGTGGCTACACCTTC. Protein sequence: CASSLSDRVGGYTF. This rearrangement joins TRBV27 to TRBJ1-2, with 7 bases aligning to TRBD1. CDR1 is MNHEY, CDR2 SMNVEV, per germline (reference sequence). The CDR3 has 14 residues. J gave up 7 bases and V 0 bases, and 5 bases lay outside the gene matches.

The CDR3 loop is CASKIDGENQPQHF. CDR3 bases: TGTGCCAGCAAGATCGACGGGGAGAATCAGCCCCAGCATTTT. V and J are TRBV27 and TRBJ1-5; D is unclear. V lost 7 bases and J 4 bases, leaving 14 bases between the germline ends. Per the germline V gene, CDR1 is MNHEY and CDR2 is SMNVEV (reference sequence). CDR3 length equals 14 residues.

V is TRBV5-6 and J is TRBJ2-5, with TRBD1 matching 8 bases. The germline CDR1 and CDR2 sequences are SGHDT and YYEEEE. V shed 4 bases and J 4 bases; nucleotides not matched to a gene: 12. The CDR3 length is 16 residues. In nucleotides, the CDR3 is TGTGCCAGCAGCACTCTACGGACAGGGTCGGGAGAGACCCAGTACTTC. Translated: CASSTLRTGSGETQYF. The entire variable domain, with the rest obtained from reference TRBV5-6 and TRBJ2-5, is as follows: DAGVTQSPTHLIKTRGQQVTLRCSPKSGHDTVSWYQQALGQGPQFIFQYYEEEERQRGNFPDRFSGHQFPNYSSELNVNALLLGDSALYLCASSTLRTGSGETQYFGPGTRLLVL.

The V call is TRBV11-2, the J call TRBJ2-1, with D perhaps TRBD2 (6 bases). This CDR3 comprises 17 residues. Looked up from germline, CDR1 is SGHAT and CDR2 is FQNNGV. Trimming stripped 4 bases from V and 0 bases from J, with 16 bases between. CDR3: CASSSHLAPSSYNEQFF. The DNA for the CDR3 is TGTGCCAGCAGCTCCCATCTAGCGCCGAGCTCCTACAATGAGCAGTTCTTC.

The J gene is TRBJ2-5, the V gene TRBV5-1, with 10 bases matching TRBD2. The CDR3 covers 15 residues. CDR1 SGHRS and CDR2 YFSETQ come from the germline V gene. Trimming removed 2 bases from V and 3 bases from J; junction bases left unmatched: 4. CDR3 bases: TGCGCCAGCAGCTTCTCTAGCGGGAGTAAAGAGACCCAGTACTTC. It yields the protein CASSFSSGSKETQYF.

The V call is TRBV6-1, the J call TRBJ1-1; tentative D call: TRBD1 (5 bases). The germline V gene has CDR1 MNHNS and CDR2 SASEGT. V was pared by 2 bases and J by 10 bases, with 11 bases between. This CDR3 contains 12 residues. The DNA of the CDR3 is TGTGCCAGCAGTGAACTGGTGGGGCGAGCTTTCTTT. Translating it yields CASSELVGRAFF.

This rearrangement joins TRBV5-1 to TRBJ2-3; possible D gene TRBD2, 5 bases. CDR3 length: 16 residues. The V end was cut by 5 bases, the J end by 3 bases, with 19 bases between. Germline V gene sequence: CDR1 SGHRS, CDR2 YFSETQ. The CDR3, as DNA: TGCGCCAGCAGTCCTGTCGAATCCTCGGGGACAGATACGCAGTATTTT. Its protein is CASSPVESSGTDTQYF.

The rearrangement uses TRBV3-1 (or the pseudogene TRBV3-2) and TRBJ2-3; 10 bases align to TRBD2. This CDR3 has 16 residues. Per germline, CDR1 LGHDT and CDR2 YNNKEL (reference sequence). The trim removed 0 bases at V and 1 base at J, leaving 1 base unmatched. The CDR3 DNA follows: TGTGCCAGCAGCCAAGATGGGACTAGCGGCACAGATACGCAGTATTTT. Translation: CASSQDGTSGTDTQYF.

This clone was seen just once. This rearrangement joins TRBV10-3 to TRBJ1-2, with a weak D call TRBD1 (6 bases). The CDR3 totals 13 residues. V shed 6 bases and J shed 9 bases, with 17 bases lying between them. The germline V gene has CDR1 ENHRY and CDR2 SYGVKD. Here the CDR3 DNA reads TGTGCCATCAGCGGGACAACTGGAGGAAGCTACACCTTC. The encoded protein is CAISGTTGGSYTF.

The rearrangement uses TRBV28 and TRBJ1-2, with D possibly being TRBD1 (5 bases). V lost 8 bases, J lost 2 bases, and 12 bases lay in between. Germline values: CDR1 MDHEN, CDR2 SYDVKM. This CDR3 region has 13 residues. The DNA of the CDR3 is TGTGCCAGCTGTAGGACACTGAACTATGGCTACACCTTC. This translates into CASCRTLNYGYTF.

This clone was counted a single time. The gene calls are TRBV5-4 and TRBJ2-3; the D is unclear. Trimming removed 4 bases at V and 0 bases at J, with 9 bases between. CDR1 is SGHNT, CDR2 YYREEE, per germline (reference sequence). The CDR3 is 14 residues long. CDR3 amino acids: CASSLARSTDTQYF. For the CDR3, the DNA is TGTGCCAGCAGCCTTGCTAGGAGCACAGATACGCAGTATTTT.

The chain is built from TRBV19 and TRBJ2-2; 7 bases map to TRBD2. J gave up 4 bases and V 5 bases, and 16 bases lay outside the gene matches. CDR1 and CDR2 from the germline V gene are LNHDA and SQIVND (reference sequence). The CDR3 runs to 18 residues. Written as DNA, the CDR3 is TGTGCCAGTAGTTTGGGATCAGGGAGGGTAGAGGGCACCGGGGAGCTGTTTTTT. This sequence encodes CASSLGSGRVEGTGELFF.

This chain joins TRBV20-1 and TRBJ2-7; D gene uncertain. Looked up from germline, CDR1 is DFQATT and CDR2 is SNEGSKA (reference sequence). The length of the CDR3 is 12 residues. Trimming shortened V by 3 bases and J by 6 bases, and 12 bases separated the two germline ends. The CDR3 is CSASYHRSEQYF. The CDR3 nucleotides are TGCAGTGCTAGTTATCACAGAAGCGAGCAGTACTTC.